This TCR beta chain was sequenced during a study of response to subunit inactivated influenza vaccine. A remark on this clonotype: Its antigen is still unknown.

TCRdb reprocessed the RT-PCR reads via MiXCR and lists one record per CDR3 protein. This table holds approximately 700,000 distinct CDR3 sequences, around 14% found once. General observations from the study: That few new T cells are recruited by each seasonal influenza vaccination was the authors' suggestion.

The sequencing used PBMCs from blood, collected roughly 2 weeks before vaccination. The clonotype was recovered from a man aged 50 or older who received an inactivated influenza vaccine.

The CDR3 region is CASSLVPYEQFF. As DNA, the CDR3 is TGTGCCAGCAGTTTAGTCCCCTATGAGCAGTTCTTC. V usage is TRBV28 and J usage is TRBJ2-1; D is undetermined. With 2 bases removed from V and 8 bases from J, the gap between germline ends came to 7 bases. The germline gives CDR1 MDHEN, CDR2 SYDVKM. The CDR3 totals 12 residues.